This T cell receptor (beta chain) was found in a study of blood T cell repertoires in COVID-19 (dated by TCRdb to the early 2020s). About the investigation overall: Samples from collaborators originated in the United States, Italy and Spain and spanned both the acute and convalescent phases of COVID-19. The prospective study material was composed of cDNA or gDNA derived from T cells, B-cell-depleted T cells, or PBMCs. The dataset comprised deeply sampled blood TCRbeta repertoires from subjects exposed to, actively infected with, or recovered from COVID-19. The repertoires were released in a freely available public database meant as a resource for research on the immune response to SARS-CoV-2. The samples were drawn from the first 160 participants of the ongoing ImmuneRACE study and from over 950 subjects provided by 6 global collaborators. Nearly every sample came with metadata listing a de-identified subject ID, COVID-19 status, age in years and sex. HLA class I and class II types, where available, came from metadata supplied by the sample provider rather than from assay-based typing.

The immunoSEQ Assay, a bias-controlled multiplex PCR, was used to amplify TCRbeta CDR3 regions from genomic DNA. The study's processing was this. The number of nucleated cells in each sample was estimated by amplification of reference gene primers within the assay. To quantify the absolute abundance of each unique TCRbeta CDR3 rearrangement, sequence reads were collapsed and filtered. For each sample, productive Simpson clonality was calculated as the square root of Simpson's diversity index across productive rearrangements. This immuneACCESS table, as held by TCRdb, lists in-frame sequences with V and J called but not all clones. Of the missing ones, under half trace to an unresolved V gene in checked studies; the others have no known cause. D and trimming were read from the DNA, whereas the V and J calls and clone size are those reported in that table. The sample table shows roughly 380,000 clones, and approximately 91% are seen once. Approximately 1.5% of the sample is taken by the ten largest.

The CDR3 starts with the cysteine, ends with the phenylalanine, and has 14 residues. Of all the DNA, just the CDR3 is kept, 42 bases in frame from base 1. Trimming leaves V shorter by 4 bases and J shorter by 7 bases, with the junction holding 5 bases beyond the gene matches. In the germline V gene, CDR1 corresponds to SGHRS and CDR2 to YFSETQ. Study-wide findings and limitations: Clinical and demographic metadata were provided uncurated, with the amount varying by source and participant.

At one collaborating source in Seattle, patients were enrolled during active infection and were followed longitudinally through the course of disease. Whole blood was collected in K2EDTA tubes by collaborating institutions according to the institutions' own protocols. For TCRbeta analysis, collaborators shipped samples as frozen whole blood, isolated PBMCs, or DNA extracted from either of those sample types. A note on this clone: Its cognate antigen has yet to be identified. The sample holds no much larger clone one base away, and base qualities are not on file.

Here the chain combines TRBV5-1 and TRBJ1-4, with 9 bases in between that match TRBD1. This TCR derives from a woman between 35 and 50 years old with COVID-19, enrolled during active disease. The specimen was peripheral blood. The DNA reads as follows: TGCGCCAGCAGCGTACAGGGGGCCGGTGAAAAACTGTTTTTT. Translated, it gives CASSVQGAGEKLFF.